This TCR beta chain was found in a study of beta chain features in type 1 diabetes. Study-level results: Whether TCRB rearrangement is influenced by HLA type was left unresolved in this analysis. Type 1 diabetes patients had TCRB CDR3s that were shorter (moderately but significantly so) in all four CD4+ subsets.

Comment on this clone: Its antigen remains unknown.

Sequencing targeted expressed TCRB transcripts, as all isolated RNA had been reverse transcribed. The repertoire was sequenced with immunoSEQ multiplex PCR; TCRdb's copy has only in-frame clones and lacks some. The sample lists hundreds of thousands of clones, more than 13% occurring once. The authors sorted CD4+ naive, central memory, regulatory and stem cell-like memory cells via CD45RO/CCR7/CD25/CD127/CD95/CD27. The CDR3 contains 15 residues. From germline, CDR1 is SGHDT and CDR2 YYEEEE. V lost 0 bases and J 10 bases, leaving 14 bases between the germline ends. This clonotype originated in a man between 18 and 35 years old with type 1 diabetes. The genes are TRBV5-6 and TRBJ1-6; D unclear. The sequencing input was naive CD4+ T cells from blood. Here the CDR3 reads CASSLGLTEWSPLHF. The CDR3 DNA reads as TGTGCCAGCAGCTTGGGTCTTACAGAGTGGTCACCCCTCCACTTT.